The rows below give T cell receptor beta chains drawn from one sample of a study of OX40 agonist ivuxolimab in advanced cancers. Generated by immunoSEQ multiplex PCR, the TCRdb table keeps only in-frame clones and is missing some. The table records fewer than 90,000 clones, 88% of them present only once. Sequences were derived from CD4+ or CD8+ T cells sorted from blood, sampled in a trial of the OX40 agonist ivuxolimab. These receptors were taken from an adult with an advanced solid tumor such as melanoma, head and neck, liver or kidney cancer. Both conserved end residues are part of each CDR3. Fields, in order: D gene, clone size, CDR3 length, J gene, V gene, CDR3 DNA, CDR3 protein. The D gene is left open where the match is weak. Part of the rows lack a size; the others show once, few, many or a class for expanded clones.

d_call: NA
clone_size: NA
cdr3_length: 9
j_call: TRBJ1-2
v_call: TRBV20-1
cdr3_nt: TGCAGTGCTAGGGGGAAGCAGGAATTC
cdr3_aa: CSARGKQEF

d_call: TRBD1
clone_size: NA
cdr3_length: 15
j_call: TRBJ1-5
v_call: TRBV18
cdr3_nt: TGTGCCAGCTCCGTAACAGGGGGGAGAAGTCAGCCCCAGCATTTT
cdr3_aa: CASSVTGGRSQPQHF

d_call: NA
clone_size: NA
cdr3_length: 15
j_call: TRBJ2-3
v_call: TRBV19
cdr3_nt: TGTGCCAGTAGTGCACAGGGTAGGTGGACAGATACGCAGTATTTT
cdr3_aa: CASSAQGRWTDTQYF

d_call: NA
clone_size: NA
cdr3_length: 13
j_call: TRBJ1-1
v_call: TRBV29-1
cdr3_nt: TGCAGCGTAGCGGACATCTTGAACACTGAAGCTTTCTTT
cdr3_aa: CSVADILNTEAFF

d_call: NA
clone_size: NA
cdr3_length: 13
j_call: TRBJ1-4
v_call: TRBV19
cdr3_nt: TGTGCCAGTGCCCGACAGTTTAATGAAAAACTGTTTTTT
cdr3_aa: CASARQFNEKLFF

d_call: NA
clone_size: once
cdr3_length: 14
j_call: TRBJ2-7
v_call: TRBV18
cdr3_nt: TGTGCCAGCTCGGTGACGACCCTGGGGTACGAGCAGTACTTC
cdr3_aa: CASSVTTLGYEQYF

d_call: NA
clone_size: NA
cdr3_length: 15
j_call: TRBJ1-2
v_call: TRBV18
cdr3_nt: TGTGCCAGCTCACCGGGAGGGACGAAGGGCGGTGGCTACACCTTC
cdr3_aa: CASSPGGTKGGGYTF

d_call: NA
clone_size: NA
cdr3_length: 15
j_call: TRBJ1-1
v_call: TRBV6-1
cdr3_nt: TGTGCCAGCAGTCTCACTCCGGACGAAGGTCTGTACGCTTTCTTT
cdr3_aa: CASSLTPDEGLYAFF

d_call: NA
clone_size: NA
cdr3_length: 15
j_call: TRBJ2-5
v_call: TRBV5-3
cdr3_nt: TGTGCCAGAAGCTCCCGAGGTGGGGGAGTGGAGACCCAGTACTTC
cdr3_aa: CARSSRGGGVETQYF

d_call: NA
clone_size: NA
cdr3_length: 13
j_call: TRBJ1-2
v_call: TRBV4-3
cdr3_nt: TGCGCCAGCAGCCAAGACGAGTTCTATGGCTACACCTTC
cdr3_aa: CASSQDEFYGYTF

d_call: NA
clone_size: once
cdr3_length: 11
j_call: TRBJ2-5
v_call: TRBV29-1
cdr3_nt: TGCAGCGTTGAGGAGGGCAGGGTCCAGTACTTC
cdr3_aa: CSVEEGRVQYF

d_call: NA
clone_size: NA
cdr3_length: 15
j_call: TRBJ1-5
v_call: TRBV18
cdr3_nt: TGTGCCAGCTCAACCGGACAGCCGCGCAATCAGCCCCAGCATTTT
cdr3_aa: CASSTGQPRNQPQHF

d_call: NA
clone_size: NA
cdr3_length: 12
j_call: TRBJ1-5
v_call: TRBV28
cdr3_nt: TGTGCCAGCAGTTTATTTCCTCAGCCCCAGCATTTT
cdr3_aa: CASSLFPQPQHF

d_call: NA
clone_size: NA
cdr3_length: 13
j_call: TRBJ1-2
v_call: TRBV19
cdr3_nt: TGTGCCAGTTATAACAGGGACAACTATGGCTACACCTTC
cdr3_aa: CASYNRDNYGYTF

d_call: NA
clone_size: NA
cdr3_length: 14
j_call: TRBJ1-1
v_call: TRBV28
cdr3_nt: TGTGCCAGCAGTTTTGGCCAGTTGAACACTGAAGCTTTCTTT
cdr3_aa: CASSFGQLNTEAFF

d_call: NA
clone_size: NA
cdr3_length: 14
j_call: TRBJ2-5
v_call: TRBV19
cdr3_nt: TGTGCCAGTAGTGGGGGTTGGAGCCAAGAGACCCAGTACTTC
cdr3_aa: CASSGGWSQETQYF

d_call: NA
clone_size: many
cdr3_length: 13
j_call: TRBJ1-2
v_call: TRBV19
cdr3_nt: TGTGCCAGTAGTATCGGGGCAGTGTATGGCTACACCTTC
cdr3_aa: CASSIGAVYGYTF

d_call: NA
clone_size: few
cdr3_length: 14
j_call: TRBJ1-2
v_call: TRBV6-5
cdr3_nt: TGTGCCAGCAGCCCCCCCGGGGGCGACGGTGGCTACACCTTC
cdr3_aa: CASSPPGGDGGYTF

d_call: TRBD1
clone_size: NA
cdr3_length: 14
j_call: TRBJ2-7
v_call: TRBV6-5
cdr3_nt: TGTGCCAGCAGACCGACAGGGGTAACCTACGAGCAGTACTTC
cdr3_aa: CASRPTGVTYEQYF

d_call: NA
clone_size: NA
cdr3_length: 17
j_call: TRBJ2-6
v_call: TRBV5-6
cdr3_nt: TGTGCCAGCAGCTTAGTAGAGCTCGGCTCTGGGGCCAACGTCCTGACTTTC
cdr3_aa: CASSLVELGSGANVLTF

d_call: NA
clone_size: once
cdr3_length: 15
j_call: TRBJ2-1
v_call: TRBV11-3
cdr3_nt: TGTGCCAGCAGCTTTGGCGGGGATTCCTACAATGAGCAGTTCTTC
cdr3_aa: CASSFGGDSYNEQFF

d_call: NA
clone_size: NA
cdr3_length: 15
j_call: TRBJ1-5
v_call: TRBV29-1
cdr3_nt: TGCAGCGTTGGGACAAGATCAGGGGAAAATCAGCCCCAGCATTTT
cdr3_aa: CSVGTRSGENQPQHF

d_call: NA
clone_size: NA
cdr3_length: 15
j_call: TRBJ2-3
v_call: TRBV6-5
cdr3_nt: TGTGCCAGCAGTTCCCGGACGGAAAGCACAGATACGCAGTATTTT
cdr3_aa: CASSSRTESTDTQYF

d_call: TRBD2
clone_size: NA
cdr3_length: 15
j_call: TRBJ2-3
v_call: TRBV9
cdr3_nt: TGTGCCAGCAGTTCTCCACCGGGAGGGGCAGATACGCAGTATTTT
cdr3_aa: CASSSPPGGADTQYF

d_call: NA
clone_size: NA
cdr3_length: 14
j_call: TRBJ1-4
v_call: TRBV10-3
cdr3_nt: TGTGCCATCAGTGAGTCGGGAGGGAATGAAAAACTGTTTTTT
cdr3_aa: CAISESGGNEKLFF

d_call: NA
clone_size: NA
cdr3_length: 13
j_call: TRBJ1-5
v_call: TRBV6-1
cdr3_nt: TGTGCCAGCAGTGGCGGCCTCAATCAGCCCCAGCATTTT
cdr3_aa: CASSGGLNQPQHF

d_call: NA
clone_size: NA
cdr3_length: 12
j_call: TRBJ2-5
v_call: TRBV18
cdr3_nt: TGTGCCAGCTCACCACAAGGGGAGACCCAGTACTTC
cdr3_aa: CASSPQGETQYF

d_call: NA
clone_size: NA
cdr3_length: 15
j_call: TRBJ2-7
v_call: TRBV15
cdr3_nt: TGTGCCACCAGCAGAGATCCGGGATTCTCCTACGAGCAGTACTTC
cdr3_aa: CATSRDPGFSYEQYF

d_call: NA
clone_size: few
cdr3_length: 12
j_call: TRBJ1-2
v_call: TRBV19
cdr3_nt: TGTGCCAGTAGTAAATTGGGCGCTGGCTACACCTTC
cdr3_aa: CASSKLGAGYTF

d_call: TRBD2
clone_size: NA
cdr3_length: 17
j_call: TRBJ2-3
v_call: TRBV5-1
cdr3_nt: TGCGCCAGCAGCTTGGGGTCTAGCGGGAGGGCCATAGATACGCAGTATTTT
cdr3_aa: CASSLGSSGRAIDTQYF

d_call: TRBD2
clone_size: NA
cdr3_length: 14
j_call: TRBJ2-7
v_call: TRBV6-5
cdr3_nt: TGTGCCAGCAGTGATCCGGGACTATCCTACGAGCAGTACTTC
cdr3_aa: CASSDPGLSYEQYF

d_call: TRBD2
clone_size: NA
cdr3_length: 16
j_call: TRBJ2-1
v_call: TRBV7-3
cdr3_nt: TGTGCCAGCAGCGCTAGCTTGGGAGGGCCTGGTAATGAGCAGTTCTTC
cdr3_aa: CASSASLGGPGNEQFF

d_call: TRBD1
clone_size: once
cdr3_length: 13
j_call: TRBJ1-2
v_call: TRBV30
cdr3_nt: TGTGCCTGGACACCGGGACAGGGCTATGGCTACACCTTC
cdr3_aa: CAWTPGQGYGYTF